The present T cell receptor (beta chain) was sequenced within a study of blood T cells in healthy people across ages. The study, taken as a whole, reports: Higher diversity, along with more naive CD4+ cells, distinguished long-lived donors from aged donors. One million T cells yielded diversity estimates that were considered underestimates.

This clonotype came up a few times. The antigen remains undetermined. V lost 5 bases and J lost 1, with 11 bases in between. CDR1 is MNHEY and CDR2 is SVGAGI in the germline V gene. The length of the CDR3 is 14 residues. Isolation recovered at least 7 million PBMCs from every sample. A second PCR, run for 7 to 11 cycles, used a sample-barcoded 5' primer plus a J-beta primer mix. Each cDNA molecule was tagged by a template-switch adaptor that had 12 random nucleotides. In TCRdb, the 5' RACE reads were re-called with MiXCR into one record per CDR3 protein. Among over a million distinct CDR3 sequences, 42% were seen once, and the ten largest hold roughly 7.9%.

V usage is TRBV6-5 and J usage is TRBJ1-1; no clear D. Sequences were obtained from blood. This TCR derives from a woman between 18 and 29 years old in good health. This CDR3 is CASSRMDQNTEAFF. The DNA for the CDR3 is TGTGCCAGCAGTAGAATGGACCAGAACACTGAAGCTTTCTTT.